A selection of T cell receptor beta chains follows, all from one sample in a study of blood T cell repertoires in COVID-19. TCRdb's table, derived via immunoSEQ multiplex PCR, lists solely in-frame clones and lacks some. The repertoire has 150,000 to 200,000 clones, 80% to 90% of them found once; the top ten carry roughly 8%. The sequenced sample was peripheral blood. Every receptor here comes from a man between 60 and 75 years old with acute or convalescent COVID-19. CDR3s include the opening cysteine and the closing phenylalanine or tryptophan. A D gene is named only where the DNA matches it firmly. Some rows have no size entry. The others give once, few or many, or a class for an expanded clone.

D gene	V gene	J gene	clone size	CDR3 DNA	CDR3 protein
TRBD2	TRBV3-1/TRBV3-2	TRBJ2-3	once	TGTGCCAGCAGCCAAGTACCGGGACTAGCGGGAAAGGCAGATACGCAGTATTTT	CASSQVPGLAGKADTQYF
TRBD1	TRBV30	TRBJ1-1	.	TGTGCCTGGAGTGCAGACAGGGGATGGACTGAAGCTTTCTTT	CAWSADRGWTEAFF
TRBD1	TRBV14	TRBJ2-7	once	TGTGCCAGCAGCCGCGGGACAGGAGGGTCCTACGAGCAGTACTTC	CASSRGTGGSYEQYF
.	TRBV11-3	TRBJ2-1	.	TGTGCCAGCAGCTTAGATTCATCGGGTAAGCAGTTCTTC	CASSLDSSGKQFF
TRBD1	TRBV5-1	TRBJ2-7	.	TGCGCCAGCAGCTTGGTTCCACAGGGGACGACCTACGAGCAGTACTTC	CASSLVPQGTTYEQYF
TRBD2	TRBV7-6	TRBJ2-1	.	TGTGCCAGCAGCTTAGATAGGGGACTAGGGACCTACAATGAGCAGTTCTTC	CASSLDRGLGTYNEQFF
TRBD2	TRBV7-8	TRBJ2-7	.	TGTGCCAGCAGCATTACTAGCGGGAGATACGAGCAGTACTTC	CASSITSGRYEQYF
TRBD2	TRBV5-1	TRBJ2-3	.	TGCGCCAGCAGCTCGACTAGCGGAAATGGGGATACGCAGTATTTT	CASSSTSGNGDTQYF
TRBD2	TRBV7-6	TRBJ2-3	.	TGTGCCAGCAGCCTCACTAGCGGGAGAACAGATACGCAGTATTTT	CASSLTSGRTDTQYF
.	TRBV7-9	TRBJ1-3	.	TGTGCCAGCAGCCAACACGGAGGGAACACCATATATTTT	CASSQHGGNTIYF
TRBD1	TRBV5-1	TRBJ2-3	.	TGCGCCAGCAGCCCCACCGACAGGGCCACAGATACGCAGTATTTT	CASSPTDRATDTQYF
.	TRBV30	TRBJ1-1	.	TGTGCCTGGAGTATCGAGGGTACTGAAGCTTTCTTT	CAWSIEGTEAFF
TRBD2	TRBV27	TRBJ2-5	.	TGTGCCACTAAAATACTAGCGGGAGGAGAGACCCAGTACTTC	CATKILAGGETQYF
TRBD2	TRBV11-2	TRBJ2-3	.	TGTGCCAGCAGCTTAGATTCCCAAAGACTAGCCCTCACAGATACGCAGTATTTT	CASSLDSQRLALTDTQYF
.	TRBV6-5	TRBJ2-7	.	TGTGCCAGCAGTTTCAACTACGAGCAGTACTTC	CASSFNYEQYF
.	TRBV2	TRBJ2-5	few	TGTGCCACCACCCCCAGAAGAGAGACCCAGTACTTC	CATTPRRETQYF
TRBD2	TRBV19	TRBJ2-2	few	TGTGCCAGCGGGAGGGGGGCCGACACCGGGGAGCTGTTTTTT	CASGRGADTGELFF
.	TRBV28	TRBJ2-7	.	TGTGCCAGCAGTCCCCCCTCGTGGAGGCCCTCCTACGAGCAGTACTTC	CASSPPSWRPSYEQYF
.	TRBV30	TRBJ2-7	.	TGTGCCTGGGGTACAGGGATCGCCTACGAGCAGTACTTC	CAWGTGIAYEQYF
TRBD1	TRBV11-2	TRBJ1-2	.	TGTGCCAGCAGCTTGACAGGGGGGAACTATGGCTACACCTTC	CASSLTGGNYGYTF
TRBD1	TRBV4-1	TRBJ1-4	.	TGCGCCAGCAGTCTCACAGGGGGCGTTCAAGAAAAACTGTTTTTT	CASSLTGGVQEKLFF
TRBD1	TRBV2	TRBJ1-1	.	TGTGCCAGTGGAAGGGACAGGGGCAACACTGAAGCTTTCTTT	CASGRDRGNTEAFF
.	TRBV10-2	TRBJ2-7	.	TGCGCCAGCAGTGATATCAGCAGGGGATACTACGAGCAGTACTTC	CASSDISRGYYEQYF
TRBD1	TRBV19	TRBJ1-4	once	TGTGCCAGTAGCCGACAGGGGGCGGGGGAAAAACTGTTTTTT	CASSRQGAGEKLFF
.	TRBV5-1	TRBJ1-1	.	TGCGCCAGCAGCCGAGAAGGGACAACCCCTGAAGCTTTCTTT	CASSREGTTPEAFF
TRBD1	TRBV5-1	TRBJ1-2	.	TGCGCCAGCAGCGCCGGGACAGGGGGGAGCTACACCTTC	CASSAGTGGSYTF
TRBD2	TRBV18	TRBJ2-7	.	TGTGCCAGCTCACCACCGACTAGCGGGCGTGCGGGTGAGCAGTACTTC	CASSPPTSGRAGEQYF
TRBD1	TRBV5-1	TRBJ2-7	.	TGCGCCAGCAGCTTAGGAACAGGGGGAATAGTTTTAGGGGAGCAGTACTTC	CASSLGTGGIVLGEQYF
TRBD2	TRBV7-3	TRBJ2-2	.	TGTGCCAGCAGTTTCACTAGCGGGCCTACCGGGGAGCTGTTTTTT	CASSFTSGPTGELFF
TRBD1	TRBV27	TRBJ1-2	once	TGTGCCAGCAGTCCACGGGACAGGCCTTGGTATGGCTACACCTTC	CASSPRDRPWYGYTF
.	TRBV2	TRBJ2-5	.	TGTGCCAGCAGTGAATTTAACAGCCAAGAGACCCAGTACTTC	CASSEFNSQETQYF
.	TRBV27	TRBJ2-1	.	TGTGCCAGCATCCGAGGAGACAATGAGCAGTTCTTC	CASIRGDNEQFF
.	TRBV19	TRBJ1-2	.	TGTGCCAGTAGTATAGAGGGCCTGGGCTATGGCTACACCTTC	CASSIEGLGYGYTF
TRBD1	TRBV7-6	TRBJ2-3	.	TGTGCCAGCAGCCATGACAGGGGAGGTTTCCTCGGCACAGATACGCAGTATTTT	CASSHDRGGFLGTDTQYF
TRBD1	TRBV10-3	TRBJ2-7	.	TGTGCCATCAGTGTACCGGGACAGGGTAACGAGCAGTACTTC	CAISVPGQGNEQYF
.	TRBV6-2/TRBV6-3	TRBJ1-4	.	TGTGCCAGCAGCGATACAGGGTTAATGAAAAAACTGTTTTTT	CASSDTGLMKKLFF
TRBD2	TRBV29-1	TRBJ2-1	.	TGCAGCGTTGTTCGACTAGCGGGAAGCTCCTACAATGAGCAGTTCTTC	CSVVRLAGSSYNEQFF
TRBD2	TRBV3-1/TRBV3-2	TRBJ2-7	.	TGTGCCAGCAGCCAGGGACTAGCGGGAGCCCCTGGCTTC	CASSQGLAGAPGF
.	TRBV5-1	TRBJ1-2	.	TGCGCCAGCTCCGACAGTTTCTATGGCTACACCTTC	CASSDSFYGYTF
.	TRBV4-1	TRBJ1-1	.	TGCGCCAGCAGCCAACGCGGGCAGTCTAACACTGAAGCTTTCTTT	CASSQRGQSNTEAFF
TRBD1	TRBV15	TRBJ1-3	few	TGTGCCACCAGCAGAGATCCAGGGGGATCTGGAAACACCATATATTTT	CATSRDPGGSGNTIYF